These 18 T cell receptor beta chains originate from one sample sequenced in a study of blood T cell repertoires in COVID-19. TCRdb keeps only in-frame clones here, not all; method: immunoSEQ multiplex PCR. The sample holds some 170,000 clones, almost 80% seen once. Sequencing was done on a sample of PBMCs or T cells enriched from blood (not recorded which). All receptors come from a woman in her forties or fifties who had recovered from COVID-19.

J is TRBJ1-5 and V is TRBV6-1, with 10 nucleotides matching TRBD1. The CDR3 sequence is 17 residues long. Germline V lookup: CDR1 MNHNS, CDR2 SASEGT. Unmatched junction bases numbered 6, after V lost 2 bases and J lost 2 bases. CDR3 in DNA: TGTGCCAGCAGTGAAAGACAGGGGGCGCGAGGCAATCAGCCCCAGCATTTT. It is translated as CASSERQGARGNQPQHF.

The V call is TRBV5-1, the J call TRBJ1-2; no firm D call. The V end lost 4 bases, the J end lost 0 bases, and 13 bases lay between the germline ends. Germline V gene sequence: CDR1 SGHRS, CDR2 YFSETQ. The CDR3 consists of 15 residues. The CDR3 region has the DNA TGCGCCAGCAGCACCACAGCCAACTCTAACTATGGCTACACCTTC. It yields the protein CASSTTANSNYGYTF.

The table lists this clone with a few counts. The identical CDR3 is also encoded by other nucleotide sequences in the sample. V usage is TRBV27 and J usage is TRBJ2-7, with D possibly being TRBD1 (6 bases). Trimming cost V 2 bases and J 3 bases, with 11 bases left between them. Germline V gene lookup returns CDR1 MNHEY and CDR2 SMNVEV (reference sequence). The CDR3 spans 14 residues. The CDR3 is CASSLQGRGYEQYF. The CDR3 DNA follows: TGTGCCAGCAGTTTACAGGGGCGAGGCTACGAGCAGTACTTC.

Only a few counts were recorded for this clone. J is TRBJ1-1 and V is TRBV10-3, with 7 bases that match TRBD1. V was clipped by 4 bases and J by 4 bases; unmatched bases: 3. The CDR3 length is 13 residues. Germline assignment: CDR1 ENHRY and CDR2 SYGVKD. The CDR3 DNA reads TGTGCCATCAGTGTAACAGGGGTCACTGAAGCTTTCTTT. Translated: CAISVTGVTEAFF.

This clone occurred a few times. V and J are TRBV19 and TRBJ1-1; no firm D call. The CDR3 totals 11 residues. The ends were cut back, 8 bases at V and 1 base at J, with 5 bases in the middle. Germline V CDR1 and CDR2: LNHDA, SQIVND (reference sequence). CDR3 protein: CASLGNTEAFF. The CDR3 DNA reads TGTGCCAGTCTAGGGAACACTGAAGCTTTCTTT.

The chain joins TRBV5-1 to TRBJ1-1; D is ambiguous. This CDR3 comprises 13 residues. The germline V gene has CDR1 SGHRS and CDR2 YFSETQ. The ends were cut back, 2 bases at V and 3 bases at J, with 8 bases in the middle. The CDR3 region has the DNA TGCGCCAGCAGCTTTACAGCAGACACTGAAGCTTTCTTT. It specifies CASSFTADTEAFF.

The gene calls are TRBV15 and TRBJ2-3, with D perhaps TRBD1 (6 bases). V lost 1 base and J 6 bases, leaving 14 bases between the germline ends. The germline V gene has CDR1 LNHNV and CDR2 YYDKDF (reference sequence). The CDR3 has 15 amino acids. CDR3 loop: CATSRVTGLADTQYF. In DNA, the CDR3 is TGTGCCACCAGCAGAGTTACAGGGCTCGCGGATACGCAGTATTTT.

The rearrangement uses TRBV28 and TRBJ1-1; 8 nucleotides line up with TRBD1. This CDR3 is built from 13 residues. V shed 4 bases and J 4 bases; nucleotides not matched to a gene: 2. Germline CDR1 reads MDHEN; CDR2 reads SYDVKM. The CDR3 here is CASSSGQGTEAFF. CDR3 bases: TGTGCCAGCAGTTCCGGACAGGGCACTGAAGCTTTCTTT.

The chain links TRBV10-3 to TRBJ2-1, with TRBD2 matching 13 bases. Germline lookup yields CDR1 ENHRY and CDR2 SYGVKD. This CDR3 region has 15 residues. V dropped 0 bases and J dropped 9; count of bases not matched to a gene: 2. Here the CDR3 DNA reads TGTGCCATCAGTGAGTCCGGGACTAGCGGGGTTGAGCAGTTCTTC. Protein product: CAISESGTSGVEQFF.

DNA of the CDR3: TGTGCCAGCAGCCCCCGGGGGAGGGATTCACCCCTCCACTTT. Translated: CASSPRGRDSPLHF. The chain links TRBV7-3 to TRBJ1-6; D might be TRBD1 (5 bases). CDR1 is SGHTA, CDR2 FQGTGA, per germline. The CDR3 runs to 14 residues. The germline V and J ends were trimmed by 5 bases and 8 bases, with 13 bases remaining between them. The full variable domain, in which reference TRBV7-3 and TRBJ1-6 provide the parts outside the CDR3, is GAGVSQTPSNKVTEKGKYVELRCDPISGHTALYWYRQSLGQGPEFLIYFQGTGAADDSGLPNDRFFAVRPEGSVSTLKIQRTERGDSAVYLCASSPRGRDSPLHFGNGTRLTVT.

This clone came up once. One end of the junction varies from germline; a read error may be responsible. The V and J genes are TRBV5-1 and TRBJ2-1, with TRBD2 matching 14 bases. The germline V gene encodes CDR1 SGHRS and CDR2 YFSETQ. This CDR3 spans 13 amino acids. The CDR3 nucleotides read TGCGCCAGCAGCAACGGGACTAGCGGGAGAATGGTCTTC. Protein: CASSNGTSGRMVF.

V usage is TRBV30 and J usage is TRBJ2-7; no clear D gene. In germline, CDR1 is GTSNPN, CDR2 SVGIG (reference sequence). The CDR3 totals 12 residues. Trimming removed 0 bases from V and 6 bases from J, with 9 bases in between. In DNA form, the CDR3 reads TGTGCCTGGAGTGTACATGGCGGCGAGCAGTACTTC. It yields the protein CAWSVHGGEQYF.

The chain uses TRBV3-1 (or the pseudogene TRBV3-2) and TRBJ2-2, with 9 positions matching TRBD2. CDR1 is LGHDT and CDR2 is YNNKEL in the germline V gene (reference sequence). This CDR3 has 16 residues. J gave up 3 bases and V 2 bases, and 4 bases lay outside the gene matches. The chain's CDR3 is CASSQFGGRDTGELFF. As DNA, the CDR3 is TGTGCCAGCAGCCAATTCGGCGGGAGGGACACCGGGGAGCTGTTTTTT.

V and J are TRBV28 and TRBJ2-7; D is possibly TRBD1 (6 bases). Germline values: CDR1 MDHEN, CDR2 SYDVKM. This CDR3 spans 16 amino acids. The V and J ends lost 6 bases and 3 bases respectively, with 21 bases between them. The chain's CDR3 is CASSPPRTEAVYEQYF. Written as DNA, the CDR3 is TGTGCCAGCAGCCCTCCACGGACAGAGGCGGTCTACGAGCAGTACTTC.

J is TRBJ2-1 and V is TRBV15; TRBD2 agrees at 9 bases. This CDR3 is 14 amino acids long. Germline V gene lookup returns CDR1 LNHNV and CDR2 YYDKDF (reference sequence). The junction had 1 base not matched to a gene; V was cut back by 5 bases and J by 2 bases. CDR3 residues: CATSLAGPYNEQFF. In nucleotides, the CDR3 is TGTGCCACCAGCCTAGCGGGACCCTACAATGAGCAGTTCTTC.

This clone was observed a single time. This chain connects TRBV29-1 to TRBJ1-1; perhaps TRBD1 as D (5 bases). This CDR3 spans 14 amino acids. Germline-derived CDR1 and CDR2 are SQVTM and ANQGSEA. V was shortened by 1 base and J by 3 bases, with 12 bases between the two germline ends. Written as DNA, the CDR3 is TGCAGCGTTGAAGGGGTTGAAGGGGACACTGAAGCTTTCTTT. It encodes CSVEGVEGDTEAFF. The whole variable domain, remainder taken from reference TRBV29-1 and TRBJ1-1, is SAVISQKPSRDICQRGTSLTIQCQVDSQVTMMFWYRQQPGQSLTLIATANQGSEATYESGFVIDKFPISRPNLTFSTLTVSNMSPEDSSIYLCSVEGVEGDTEAFFGQGTRLTVV.

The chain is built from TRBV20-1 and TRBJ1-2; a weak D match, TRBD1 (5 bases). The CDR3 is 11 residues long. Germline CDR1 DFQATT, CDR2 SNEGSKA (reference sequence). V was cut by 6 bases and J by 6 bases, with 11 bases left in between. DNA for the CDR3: TGCAGTGCCCCCCCAGGGCATGGCTACACCTTC. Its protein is CSAPPGHGYTF.

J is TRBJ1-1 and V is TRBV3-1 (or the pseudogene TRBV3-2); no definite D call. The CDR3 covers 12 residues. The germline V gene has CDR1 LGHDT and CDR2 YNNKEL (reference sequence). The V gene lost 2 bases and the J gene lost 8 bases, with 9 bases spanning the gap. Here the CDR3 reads CASSQLEREAFF. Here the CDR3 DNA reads TGTGCCAGCAGCCAACTTGAGCGGGAAGCTTTCTTT.